These 26 T cell receptor beta chains were sequenced from one sample in a study of CD8+ T cells in alopecia areata. RNA, once extracted, was reverse transcribed into cDNA for use as the sequencing template. Assay used: immunoSEQ multiplex PCR; TCRdb lists only in-frame clones, some missing. The sample gives some 170,000 clones, less than 75% of which show up once; approximately 10% is in the top ten. Specimen: CD8+ T cells sorted from blood, collected at week 0. Receptors were obtained from a human donor with alopecia areata.

V and J are TRBV4-1 and TRBJ1-2; no clear D gene. Trimming cost V 5 bases and J 3 bases, with 16 bases left between them. Per the germline V gene, CDR1 is MGHRA and CDR2 is YSYEKL. CDR3 length: 15 residues. The CDR3 reads CASSSRASLDYGYTF. Here the CDR3 DNA reads TGCGCCAGCAGCTCTCGGGCGAGCCTGGACTATGGCTACACCTTC.

This clone turned up a few times. The V and J genes are TRBV5-1 and TRBJ2-1, with TRBD1 identical over 7 bases. V lost 7 bases to trimming and J lost 2 bases; unmatched junction nucleotides: 9. The CDR3 extends over 15 amino acids. Germline CDR1 and CDR2: SGHRS and YFSETQ. This CDR3 is CASGPQGSTYNEQFF. The CDR3 DNA is TGCGCCAGCGGCCCACAGGGGTCAACCTACAATGAGCAGTTCTTC. Looking up the rest from reference TRBV5-1 and TRBJ2-1 gives the full variable domain: KAGVTQTPRYLIKTRGQQVTLSCSPISGHRSVSWYQQTPGQGLQFLFEYFSETQRNKGNFPGRFSGRQFSNSRSEMNVSTLELGDSALYLCASGPQGSTYNEQFFGPGTRLTVL.

This clone appeared a single time. This sequence joins TRBV25-1 and TRBJ2-7; a possible D gene is TRBD1 (5 bases). This CDR3 has 15 amino acids. CDR1 and CDR2 (germline): MGHDK, SYGVNS. Trimming left V 3 bases short and J 0 bases short, with 12 bases between. CDR3 sequence reads: CASSDPGRPSYEQYF. The CDR3 bases are TGTGCCAGCAGTGATCCAGGGCGCCCCTCCTACGAGCAGTACTTC.

This chain links TRBV15 with TRBJ2-3; 11 nucleotides match TRBD2. This CDR3 has 16 amino acids. CDR1 is LNHNV, CDR2 YYDKDF, per germline (reference sequence). The V gene end was trimmed by 2 bases and the J gene end by 4 bases; junction bases not matched to a gene: 5. The CDR3 sequence is CATSRPFSGGADTQYF. CDR3 DNA: TGTGCCACCAGCAGACCCTTTAGCGGGGGGGCAGATACGCAGTATTTT.

The chain is built from TRBV7-3 and TRBJ2-3; D might be TRBD2 (5 bases). Looked up from germline, CDR1 is SGHTA and CDR2 is FQGTGA. V was cut by 5 bases and J by 3 bases, with 15 bases left in between. This CDR3 region has 15 residues. The CDR3 nucleotides read TGTGCCAGCAGCCCTGGACTTTCTTGGACAGATACGCAGTATTTT. Its translation is CASSPGLSWTDTQYF. The full variable domain, rest sourced from reference TRBV7-3 and TRBJ2-3, is GAGVSQTPSNKVTEKGKYVELRCDPISGHTALYWYRQSLGQGPEFLIYFQGTGAADDSGLPNDRFFAVRPEGSVSTLKIQRTERGDSAVYLCASSPGLSWTDTQYFGPGTRLTVL.

This clone came up a few times. This chain connects TRBV7-2 to TRBJ2-2, with TRBD2 as a possible D gene (6 bases). The germline V and J ends were trimmed by 1 base and 3 bases, with 9 bases remaining between them. Germline V gives CDR1 SGHTA, CDR2 FQGNSA. CDR3 length equals 15 residues. CDR3 bases: TGTGCCAGCAGCTTAGTGGGAGGCCACACCGGGGAGCTGTTTTTT. Translation gives CASSLVGGHTGELFF.

The chain joins TRBV23-1 to TRBJ2-4; D perhaps matches TRBD2 (6 bases). TRBV23-1 is treated as an ORF (open reading frame) with a function not yet certain. The ends were cut back, 0 bases at V and 7 bases at J, with 31 bases in the middle. The CDR3 is made up of 21 amino acids. In nucleotides, the CDR3 is TGCGCCAGCAGTCAATCCGCGGGGCAGTCCGGTCTAGCCGGACACGTGAACATTCAGTACTTC. The encoded protein is CASSQSAGQSGLAGHVNIQYF.

Only a few counts were recorded for this clone. This sequence joins TRBV29-1 and TRBJ2-7; the match to TRBD2 covers 7 bases. With V trimmed by 5 bases and J by 3 bases, 7 bases remained unmatched. Germline V gives CDR1 SQVTM, CDR2 ANQGSEA. This CDR3 spans 13 amino acids. CDR3 in amino acids: CSVLGGGGYEQYF. The CDR3 region has the DNA TGCAGCGTTTTGGGTGGCGGGGGCTACGAGCAGTACTTC.

This clone was picked up a small number of times. This chain joins TRBV11-3 and TRBJ2-5, with D possibly matching TRBD2 (5 bases). The length of the CDR3 is 16 residues. V lost 5 bases to trimming and J lost 2 bases, with 18 bases between them. The germline CDR1 and CDR2 sequences are SGHNT and YENEEA. The CDR3 coding sequence is TGTGCCAGCAGCCCCCGGGGAAGCTGGGAGCAAGAGACCCAGTACTTC. This sequence encodes CASSPRGSWEQETQYF.

The V gene is TRBV7-6, the J gene TRBJ2-3, with 9 bases lining up with TRBD2. The CDR3 contains 16 residues. Germline lookup yields CDR1 SGHVS and CDR2 FNYEAQ. V shed 1 base, J shed 2 bases, and the junction held 4 bases outside the gene matches. CDR3: CASSLGGGGATDTQYF. The CDR3 DNA follows: TGTGCCAGCAGCTTAGGTGGCGGGGGGGCCACAGATACGCAGTATTTT. The whole variable domain, remainder taken from reference TRBV7-6 and TRBJ2-3, is GAGVSQSPRYKVTKRGQDVALRCDPISGHVSLYWYRQALGQGPEFLTYFNYEAQQDKSGLPNDRFSAERPEGSISTLTIQRTEQRDSAMYRCASSLGGGGATDTQYFGPGTRLTVL.

The chain has TRBV6-5 and TRBJ2-7; D perhaps matches TRBD2 (6 bases). Looked up from germline, CDR1 is MNHEY and CDR2 is SVGAGI. V lost 4 bases and J lost 5, with 12 bases in between. The CDR3 has 13 residues. CDR3 amino acids: CASSSSEGNEQYF. The DNA of the CDR3 is TGTGCCAGCAGTTCGTCGGAGGGAAACGAGCAGTACTTC.

This clone occurred a few times. V usage is TRBV14 and J usage is TRBJ1-3; a possible D gene is TRBD1 (5 bases). Trimming shortened V by 1 base and J by 3 bases, and 10 bases separated the two germline ends. Per germline, CDR1 SGHDN and CDR2 FVKESK. There are 15 residues in the CDR3. The CDR3 region is CASSQGDSVGNTIYF. The CDR3 coding sequence is TGTGCCAGCAGCCAAGGAGACAGTGTTGGAAACACCATATATTTT.

The chain carries TRBV29-1 and TRBJ2-7, with D perhaps matching TRBD1 (6 bases). CDR3 size: 12 residues. The V gene's germline CDR1 is SQVTM and CDR2 ANQGSEA. The V gene lost 4 bases and the J gene lost 6 bases, with 13 bases spanning the gap. CDR3 amino acids: CSVGLQGSEQYF. CDR3 DNA sequence: TGCAGCGTTGGGCTCCAGGGGAGCGAGCAGTACTTC.

The chain recombines TRBV7-9 with TRBJ2-7; possibly TRBD1 for D (5 bases). The CDR3 has 14 amino acids. Deletions cut 5 bases from V and 3 bases from J, with 14 bases between. Germline V gene data show CDR1 as SEHNR and CDR2 as FQNEAQ (reference sequence). CDR3 DNA: TGTGCCAGCAGCCCGGCAAGGGGTTACTACGAGCAGTACTTC. This sequence encodes CASSPARGYYEQYF.

The chain couples TRBV6-1 to TRBJ2-7, with D unclear. CDR3 length equals 15 residues. V lost 6 bases, J lost 0 bases, and 15 bases lay in between. Germline CDR1 is MNHNS and CDR2 is SASEGT. CDR3 in DNA: TGTGCCAGCAGCCAAGCCCCGACATCCTCCTACGAGCAGTACTTC. Residues: CASSQAPTSSYEQYF.

This clone showed up just once. The chain has TRBV29-1 and TRBJ2-3; TRBD1 or TRBD2 may be the D gene (5 bases each). The CDR3 runs to 17 residues. Per the germline V gene, CDR1 is SQVTM and CDR2 is ANQGSEA. V gave up 1 base and J gave up 0 bases, with 17 bases separating them. The CDR3 DNA reads TGCAGCGTTGAAGGGGCTACGGGACCACGAAGCACAGATACGCAGTATTTT. Protein: CSVEGATGPRSTDTQYF.

J is TRBJ2-7 and V is TRBV15; the D gene is possibly TRBD1 (5 bases). Germline assignment: CDR1 LNHNV and CDR2 YYDKDF (reference sequence). This CDR3 is built from 12 residues. V was shortened by 2 bases and J by 5 bases, with 7 bases between the two germline ends. CDR3 amino acids: CATSRQGHEQYF. For the CDR3, the DNA is TGTGCCACCAGCAGACAGGGCCACGAGCAGTACTTC.

The chain is built from TRBV9 and TRBJ2-3; the D gene could be TRBD1 or TRBD2 (5 bases each). Looked up from germline, CDR1 is SGDLS and CDR2 is YYNGEE. The V end was cut by 3 bases, the J end by 2 bases, with 10 bases between. The CDR3 loop spans 14 amino acids. This chain's CDR3 is CASSAKGTTDTQYF. The CDR3 coding sequence is TGTGCCAGCAGCGCGAAAGGGACCACAGATACGCAGTATTTT.

The chain uses TRBV6-1 and TRBJ1-2, with TRBD1 identical over 7 bases. Germline values: CDR1 MNHNS, CDR2 SASEGT. Trimming cost V 2 bases and J 4 bases; bases outside gene matches: 10. The length of the CDR3 is 16 residues. The DNA of the CDR3 is TGTGCCAGCAGTGAATCACAGGGGTTGGGAATCTATGGCTACACCTTC. Its protein product is CASSESQGLGIYGYTF.

The chain combines TRBV9 with TRBJ2-1, with 9 bases matching TRBD1. CDR1 and CDR2 from the germline V gene are SGDLS and YYNGEE. V lost 3 bases to trimming and J lost 6 bases; unmatched junction nucleotides: 1. The CDR3 consists of 13 residues. The CDR3 here is CASSGGQGNEQFF. CDR3 DNA sequence: TGTGCCAGCAGCGGGGGACAGGGCAATGAGCAGTTCTTC.

The chain combines TRBV13 with TRBJ1-1, with D uncertain. The CDR3 extends over 13 amino acids. V lost 3 bases, J lost 8 bases, and 13 bases lay in between. From germline, CDR1 is PRHDT and CDR2 FYEKMQ (reference sequence). CDR3 in amino acids: CASSLGIREEAFF. CDR3 bases: TGTGCCAGCAGCTTGGGGATTAGAGAAGAAGCTTTCTTT.

This chain joins TRBV27 and TRBJ2-5; 9 bases are shared with TRBD1. With V trimmed by 5 bases and J by 4 bases, 8 bases remained unmatched. Germline V gene sequence: CDR1 MNHEY, CDR2 SMNVEV (reference sequence). The length of the CDR3 is 15 residues. The CDR3 spells CASSLYRGPAETQYF. CDR3 sequence (DNA): TGTGCCAGCAGTCTTTACAGGGGGCCGGCAGAGACCCAGTACTTC.

This clone has just a few counts. The V gene is TRBV6-5, the J gene TRBJ2-2; 8 nucleotides align to TRBD1. The CDR3 is 15 amino acids. V shed 3 bases, J shed 7 bases, and the junction held 7 bases outside the gene matches. Germline lookup yields CDR1 MNHEY and CDR2 SVGAGI. CDR3 residues: CASSYFQGAVGELFF. The CDR3 nucleotides read TGTGCCAGCAGTTATTTCCAGGGGGCTGTCGGGGAGCTGTTTTTT.

Worth noting for this clone: In the same sample, other DNA sequences code for this CDR3. The chain combines TRBV29-1 with TRBJ1-1, with a possible D match to TRBD1 (5 bases). The length of the CDR3 is 12 residues. Germline loops: CDR1 SQVTM, CDR2 ANQGSEA. Trimming removed 7 bases at V and 0 bases at J, with 9 bases between. The CDR3 is CSGGRMNTEAFF. The CDR3 DNA reads as TGCAGCGGGGGCCGCATGAACACTGAAGCTTTCTTT.

The chain has TRBV4-1 and TRBJ2-3, with D perhaps TRBD1 or TRBD2 (6 bases each). The CDR3 is 15 residues long. Germline values: CDR1 MGHRA, CDR2 YSYEKL. Trimming took off 0 bases at V and 6 bases at J, with 13 bases between the two ends. For the CDR3, the DNA is TGCGCCAGCAGCCAAGAAAGTAAGGGGGGCGATACGCAGTATTTT. Protein: CASSQESKGGDTQYF.

This rearrangement joins TRBV7-8 to TRBJ2-3, with 12 bases lining up with TRBD2. The CDR3 extends over 22 amino acids. V was clipped by 1 base and J by 0 bases; unmatched bases: 17. The germline gives CDR1 SGHVS, CDR2 FQNEAQ. In nucleotides, the CDR3 is TGTGCCAGCAGCTTAGACCCAATCCTAGCGGGGGGGCCCGAGCTCAGCACAGATACGCAGTATTTT. It encodes CASSLDPILAGGPELSTDTQYF.